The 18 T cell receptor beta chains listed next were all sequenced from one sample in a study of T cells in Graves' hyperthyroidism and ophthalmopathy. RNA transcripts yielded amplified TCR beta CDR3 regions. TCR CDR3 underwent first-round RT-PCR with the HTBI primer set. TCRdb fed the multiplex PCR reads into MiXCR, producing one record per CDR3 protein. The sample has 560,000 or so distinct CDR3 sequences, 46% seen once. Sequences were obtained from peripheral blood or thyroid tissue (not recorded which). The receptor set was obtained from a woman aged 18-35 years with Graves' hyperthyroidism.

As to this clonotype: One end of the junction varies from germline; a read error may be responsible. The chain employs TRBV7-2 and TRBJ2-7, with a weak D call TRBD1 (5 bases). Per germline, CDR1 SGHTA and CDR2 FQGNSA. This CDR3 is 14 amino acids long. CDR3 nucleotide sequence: TGCGCCAGCAGCTTGTACAGGACCACCTACGAGCAGTACTTC. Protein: CASSLYRTTYEQYF.

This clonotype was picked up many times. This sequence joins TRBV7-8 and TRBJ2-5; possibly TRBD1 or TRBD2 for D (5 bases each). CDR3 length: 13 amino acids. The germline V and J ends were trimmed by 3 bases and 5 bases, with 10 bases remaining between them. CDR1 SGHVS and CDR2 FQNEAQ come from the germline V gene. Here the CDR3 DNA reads TGTGCCAGCAGCTTGGGGGACCGGGAGACCCAGTACTTC. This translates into CASSLGDRETQYF. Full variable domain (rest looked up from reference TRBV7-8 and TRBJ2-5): GAGVSQSPRYKVAKRGQDVALRCDPISGHVSLFWYQQALGQGPEFLTYFQNEAQLDKSGLPSDRFFAERPEGSVSTLKIQRTQQEDSAVYLCASSLGDRETQYFGPGTRLLVL.

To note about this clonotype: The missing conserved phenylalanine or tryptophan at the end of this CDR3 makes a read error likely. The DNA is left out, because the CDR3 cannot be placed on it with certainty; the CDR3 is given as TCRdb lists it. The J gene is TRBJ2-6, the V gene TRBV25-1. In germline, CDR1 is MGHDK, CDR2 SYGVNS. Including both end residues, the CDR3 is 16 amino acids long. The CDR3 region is CASSEYMDSGANVLVL.

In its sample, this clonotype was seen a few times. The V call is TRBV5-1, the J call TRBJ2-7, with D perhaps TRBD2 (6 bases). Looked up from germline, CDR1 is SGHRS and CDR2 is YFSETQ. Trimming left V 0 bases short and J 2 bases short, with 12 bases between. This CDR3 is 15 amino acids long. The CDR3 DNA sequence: TGCGCCAGCAGCTTGGCCGGAGGGGTGGCCTACGAGCAGTACTTC. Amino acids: CASSLAGGVAYEQYF.

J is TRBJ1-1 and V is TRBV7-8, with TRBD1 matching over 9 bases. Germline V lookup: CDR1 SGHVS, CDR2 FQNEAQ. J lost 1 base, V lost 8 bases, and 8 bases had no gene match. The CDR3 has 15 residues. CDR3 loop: CASSPRDRENTEAFF. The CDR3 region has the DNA TGTGCCAGCTCACCACGGGACAGGGAGAACACTGAAGCTTTCTTT.

Here the CDR3 DNA reads TGTGCCAGCAGTTTGAGGGCGGAGGCCTACGAGCAGTACTTC. Amino acid sequence: CASSLRAEAYEQYF. This chain connects TRBV12-3 or TRBV12-4 to TRBJ2-7; D perhaps matches TRBD2 (5 bases). Trimming removed 3 bases at V and 2 bases at J, with 11 bases between. The CDR3 spans 14 residues.

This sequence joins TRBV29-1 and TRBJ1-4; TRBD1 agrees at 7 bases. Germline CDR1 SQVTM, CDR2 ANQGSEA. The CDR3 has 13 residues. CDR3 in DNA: TGCAGAGTCTCCGGGACAGTTAATGAAAAACTGTTTTTT. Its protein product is CRVSGTVNEKLFF. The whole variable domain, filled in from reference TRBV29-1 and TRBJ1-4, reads SAVISQKPSRDICQRGTSLTIQCQVDSQVTMMFWYRQQPGQSLTLIATANQGSEATYESGFVIDKFPISRPNLTFSTLTVSNMSPEDSSIYLCRVSGTVNEKLFFGSGTQLSVL.

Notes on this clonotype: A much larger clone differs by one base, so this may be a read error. The CDR3 here is CTSSSAGYEQYF. In DNA form, the CDR3 reads TGTACCAGCAGCTCCGCTGGCTACGAGCAGTACTTC. The genes are TRBV7-9 and TRBJ2-7, with D unclear. CDR1 is SEHNR and CDR2 is FQNEAQ in the germline V gene (reference sequence). The CDR3 spans 12 residues.

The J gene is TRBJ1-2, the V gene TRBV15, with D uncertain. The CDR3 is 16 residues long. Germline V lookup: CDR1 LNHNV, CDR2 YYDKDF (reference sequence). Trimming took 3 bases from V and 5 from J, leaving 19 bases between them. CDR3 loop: CATSSSLLGPNYGYTF. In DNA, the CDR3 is TGTGCCACCAGCAGTTCCCTTCTAGGACCAAATTATGGCTACACCTTC.

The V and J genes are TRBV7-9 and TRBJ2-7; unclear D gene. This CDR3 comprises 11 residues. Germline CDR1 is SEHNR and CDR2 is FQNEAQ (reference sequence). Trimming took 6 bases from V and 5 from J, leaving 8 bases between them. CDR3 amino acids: CASSWMDEQYF. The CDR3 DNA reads TGTGCCAGCAGTTGGATGGACGAGCAGTACTTC.

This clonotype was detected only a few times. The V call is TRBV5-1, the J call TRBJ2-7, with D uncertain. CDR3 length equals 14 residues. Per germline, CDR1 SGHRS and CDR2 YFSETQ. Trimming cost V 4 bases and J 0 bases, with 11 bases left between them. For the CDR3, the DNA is TGCGCCAGCAGCGCTGGTCCAAGCTCCTACGAGCAGTACTTC. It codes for CASSAGPSSYEQYF.

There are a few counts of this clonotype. CDR3 coding DNA: TGTGCCATCAGTGATGCAGGGACGGACACCATATATTTT. Residues: CAISDAGTDTIYF. The rearrangement uses TRBV10-3 and TRBJ1-3, with D possibly matching TRBD1 (5 bases). The CDR3 length is 13 residues. From germline, CDR1 is ENHRY and CDR2 SYGVKD. Trimming removed 3 bases at V and 8 bases at J, with 11 bases between.

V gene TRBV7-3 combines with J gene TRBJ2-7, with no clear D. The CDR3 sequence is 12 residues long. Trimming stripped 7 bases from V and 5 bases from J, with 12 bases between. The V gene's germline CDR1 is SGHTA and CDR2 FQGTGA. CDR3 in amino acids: CASKSTYNEQYF. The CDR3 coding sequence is TGTGCCAGCAAGAGTACTTACAACGAGCAGTACTTC. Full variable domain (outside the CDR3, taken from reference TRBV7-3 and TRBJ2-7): GAGVSQTPSNKVTEKGKYVELRCDPISGHTALYWYRQSLGQGPEFLIYFQGTGAADDSGLPNDRFFAVRPEGSVSTLKIQRTERGDSAVYLCASKSTYNEQYFGPGTRLTVT.

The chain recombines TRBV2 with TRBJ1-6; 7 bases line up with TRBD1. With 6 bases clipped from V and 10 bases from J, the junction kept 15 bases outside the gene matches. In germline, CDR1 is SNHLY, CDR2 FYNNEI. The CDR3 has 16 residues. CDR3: CASRPFPTGSGSPLHF. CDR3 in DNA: TGTGCCAGCAGACCCTTCCCGACAGGGTCGGGGTCACCCCTCCACTTT.

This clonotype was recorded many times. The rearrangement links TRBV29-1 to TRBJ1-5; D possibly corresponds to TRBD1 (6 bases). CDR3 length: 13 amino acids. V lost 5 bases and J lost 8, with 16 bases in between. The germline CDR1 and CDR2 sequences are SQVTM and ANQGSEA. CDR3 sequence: CSVSRDRLEPQHF. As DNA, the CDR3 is TGCAGCGTTTCAAGAGACAGGCTGGAGCCCCAGCATTTT.

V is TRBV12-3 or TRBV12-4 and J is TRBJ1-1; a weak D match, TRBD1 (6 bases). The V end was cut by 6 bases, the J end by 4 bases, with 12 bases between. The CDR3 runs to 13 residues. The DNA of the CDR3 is TGTGCCAGCAGCCCTCAGGGGAGCACTGAAGCTTTCTTT. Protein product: CASSPQGSTEAFF.

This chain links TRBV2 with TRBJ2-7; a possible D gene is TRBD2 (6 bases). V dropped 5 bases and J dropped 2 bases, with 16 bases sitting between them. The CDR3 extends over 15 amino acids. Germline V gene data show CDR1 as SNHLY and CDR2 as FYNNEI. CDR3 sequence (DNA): TGTGCCAGCAGTTTAGGTCTAGCGCAAGCCTACGAGCAGTACTTC. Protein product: CASSLGLAQAYEQYF.

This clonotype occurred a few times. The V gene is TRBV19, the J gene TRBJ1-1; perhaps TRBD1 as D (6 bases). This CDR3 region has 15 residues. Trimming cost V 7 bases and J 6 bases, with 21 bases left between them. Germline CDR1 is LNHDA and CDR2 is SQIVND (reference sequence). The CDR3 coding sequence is TGTGCCAGTATGACCCTCTACCGTGGGACACCTGAAGCTTTCTTT. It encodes CASMTLYRGTPEAFF.